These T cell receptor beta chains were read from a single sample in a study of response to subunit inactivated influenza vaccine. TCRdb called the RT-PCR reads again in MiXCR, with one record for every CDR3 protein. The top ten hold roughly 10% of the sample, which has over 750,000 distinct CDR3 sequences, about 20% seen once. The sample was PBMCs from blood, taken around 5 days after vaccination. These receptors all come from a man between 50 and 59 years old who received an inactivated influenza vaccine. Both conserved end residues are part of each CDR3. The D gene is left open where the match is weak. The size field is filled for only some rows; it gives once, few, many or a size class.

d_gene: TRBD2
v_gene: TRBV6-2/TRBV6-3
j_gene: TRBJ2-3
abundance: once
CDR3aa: CASSYRAGEYTQYF
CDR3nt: TGTGCCAGCAGTTATCGAGCGGGGGAGTATACGCAGTATTTT

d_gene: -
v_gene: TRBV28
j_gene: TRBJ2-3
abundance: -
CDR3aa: CASSYYGGGTDTQYF
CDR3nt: TGTGCCAGCAGTTACTATGGGGGAGGCACAGATACGCAGTATTTT

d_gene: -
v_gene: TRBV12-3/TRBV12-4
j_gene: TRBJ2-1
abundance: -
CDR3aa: CASSFNSDDSEQFF
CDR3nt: TGTGCCAGCAGTTTTAACTCAGACGACAGTGAGCAGTTCTTC

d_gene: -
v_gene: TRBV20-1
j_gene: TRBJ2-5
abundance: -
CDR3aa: CSASRRVKETQYF
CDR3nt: TGCAGTGCTAGCCGGCGGGTTAAGGAGACCCAGTACTTC

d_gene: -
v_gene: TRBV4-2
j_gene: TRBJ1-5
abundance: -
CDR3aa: CASSQEQGSNQPQHF
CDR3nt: TGTGCCAGCAGCCAAGAGCAGGGTAGCAATCAGCCCCAGCATTTT

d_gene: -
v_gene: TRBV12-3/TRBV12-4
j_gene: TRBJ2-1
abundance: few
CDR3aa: CASSSLWGSNEQFF
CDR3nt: TGTGCCAGCAGTTCCTTGTGGGGGAGCAATGAGCAGTTCTTC

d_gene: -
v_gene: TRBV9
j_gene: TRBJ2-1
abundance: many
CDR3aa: CASSVDEVGSNEQFF
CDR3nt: TGTGCCAGCAGCGTAGATGAGGTAGGGTCCAATGAGCAGTTCTTC

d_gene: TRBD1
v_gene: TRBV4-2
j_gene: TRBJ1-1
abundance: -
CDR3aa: CASSQVTQGVRNTEAFF
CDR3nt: TGTGCCAGCAGCCAAGTTACCCAGGGGGTGAGAAACACTGAAGCTTTCTTT

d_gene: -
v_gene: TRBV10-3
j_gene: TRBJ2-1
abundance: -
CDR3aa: CAIRGSVLSYNEQFF
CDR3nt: TGTGCCATCAGGGGTAGCGTACTCTCCTACAATGAGCAGTTCTTC

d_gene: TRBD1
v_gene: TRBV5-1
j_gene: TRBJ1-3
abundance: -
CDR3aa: CASSRGQISGNTIYF
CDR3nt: TGCGCCAGCAGTAGGGGGCAGATCTCTGGAAACACCATATATTTT

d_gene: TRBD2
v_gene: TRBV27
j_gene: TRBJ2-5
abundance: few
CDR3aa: CASSLYYLAGKETQYF
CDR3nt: TGTGCCAGCAGTTTATACTATCTAGCGGGGAAAGAGACCCAGTACTTC

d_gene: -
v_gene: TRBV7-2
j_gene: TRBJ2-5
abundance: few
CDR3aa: CASSKPQGGGETQYF
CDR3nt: TGTGCCAGCAGCAAGCCACAGGGAGGCGGTGAGACCCAGTACTTC

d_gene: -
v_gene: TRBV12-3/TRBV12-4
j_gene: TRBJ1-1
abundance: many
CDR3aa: CASSWELGMNTEAFF
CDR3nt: TGTGCCAGCAGTTGGGAGTTGGGAATGAACACTGAAGCTTTCTTT

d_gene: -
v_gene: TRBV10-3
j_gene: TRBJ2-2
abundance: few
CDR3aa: CAISNKGGTSNTGELFF
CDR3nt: TGTGCCATCAGTAACAAGGGTGGGACGTCCAACACCGGGGAGCTGTTTTTT

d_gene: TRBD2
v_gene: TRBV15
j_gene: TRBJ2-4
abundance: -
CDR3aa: CATSRLAGNLLAKNIQYF
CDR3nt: TGTGCCACCAGCAGACTAGCGGGGAATTTACTAGCCAAAAACATTCAGTACTTC

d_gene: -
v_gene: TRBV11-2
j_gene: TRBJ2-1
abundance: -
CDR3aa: CASSFGVSSYNEQFF
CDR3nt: TGTGCCAGCAGCTTCGGGGTTAGCTCCTACAATGAGCAGTTCTTC

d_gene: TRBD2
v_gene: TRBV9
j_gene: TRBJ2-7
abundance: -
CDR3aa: CASSPRLAGDPYEQYF
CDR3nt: TGTGCCAGCAGCCCTCGACTAGCGGGGGACCCTTATGAGCAGTACTTC

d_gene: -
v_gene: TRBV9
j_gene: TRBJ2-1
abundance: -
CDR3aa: CASSRLGQSPYNEQFF
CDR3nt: TGTGCCAGCAGCAGACTAGGACAGTCCCCCTACAATGAGCAGTTCTTC

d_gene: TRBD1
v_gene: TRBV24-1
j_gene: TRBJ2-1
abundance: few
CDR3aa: CATSDLQGTYNEQFF
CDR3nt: TGTGCCACCAGTGATTTACAGGGGACCTACAATGAGCAGTTCTTC

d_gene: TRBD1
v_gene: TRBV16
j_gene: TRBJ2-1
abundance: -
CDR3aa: CASSQSGTGGREQFF
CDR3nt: TGTGCCAGCAGCCAATCCGGGACAGGGGGCCGAGAGCAGTTCTTC

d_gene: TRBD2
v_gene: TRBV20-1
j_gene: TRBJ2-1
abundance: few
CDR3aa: CSARTERTSGGANEQFF
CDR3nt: TGCAGTGCACGTACGGAAAGGACTAGCGGGGGGGCCAATGAGCAGTTCTTC

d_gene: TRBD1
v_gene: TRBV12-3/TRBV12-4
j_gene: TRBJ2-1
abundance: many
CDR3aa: CASSLGQGVANEQFF
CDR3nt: TGTGCCAGCAGTTTGGGACAGGGGGTTGCCAATGAGCAGTTCTTC

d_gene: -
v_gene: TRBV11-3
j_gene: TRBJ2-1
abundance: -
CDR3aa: CASSPKTGYEQFF
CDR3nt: TGTGCCAGCAGCCCGAAGACTGGCTATGAGCAGTTCTTC

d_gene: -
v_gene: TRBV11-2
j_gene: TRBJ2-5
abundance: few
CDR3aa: CASSATLQPQETQYF
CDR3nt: TGTGCCAGCAGCGCCACCCTTCAACCCCAAGAGACCCAGTACTTC

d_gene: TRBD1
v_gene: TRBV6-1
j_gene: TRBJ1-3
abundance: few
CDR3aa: CASSTPGGRGAGNTIYF
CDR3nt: TGTGCCAGCAGTACCCCAGGGGGTCGGGGGGCTGGAAACACCATATATTTT

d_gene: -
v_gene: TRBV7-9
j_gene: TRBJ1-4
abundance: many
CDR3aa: CASSLTGGSEKLFF
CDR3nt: TGTGCCAGCAGCTTAACCGGGGGGAGTGAAAAACTGTTTTTT

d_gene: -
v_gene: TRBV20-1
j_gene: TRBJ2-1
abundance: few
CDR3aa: CSGGPGLNAYNEQFF
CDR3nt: TGCAGTGGAGGACCCGGACTCAATGCCTACAATGAGCAGTTCTTC

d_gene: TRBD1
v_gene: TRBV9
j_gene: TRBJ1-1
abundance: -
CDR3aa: CASSVVRGGSTEAFF
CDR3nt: TGTGCCAGCAGCGTAGTCAGGGGGGGTAGCACTGAAGCTTTCTTT

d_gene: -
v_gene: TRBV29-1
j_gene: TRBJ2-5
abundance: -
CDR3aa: CSARKGGETQYF
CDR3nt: TGCAGCGCTCGAAAGGGGGGTGAGACCCAGTACTTC

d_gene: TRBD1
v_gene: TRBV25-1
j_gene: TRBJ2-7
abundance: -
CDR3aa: CAISPGQGLTYEQYF
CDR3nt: TGTGCCATCAGTCCTGGACAGGGTCTGACCTACGAGCAGTACTTC

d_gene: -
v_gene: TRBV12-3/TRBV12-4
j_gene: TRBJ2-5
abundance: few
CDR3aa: CASSFYSLHEETQYF
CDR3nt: TGTGCCAGCAGTTTTTACAGTCTACACGAAGAGACCCAGTACTTC

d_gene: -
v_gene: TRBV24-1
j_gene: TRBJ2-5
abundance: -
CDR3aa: CATSDLDAGAGETQYF
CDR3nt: TGTGCCACCAGTGATTTGGACGCGGGGGCCGGAGAGACCCAGTACTTC

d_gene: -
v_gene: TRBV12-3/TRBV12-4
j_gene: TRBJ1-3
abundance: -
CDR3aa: CASSSLGEDGNTIYF
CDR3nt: TGTGCCAGCAGTTCCTTAGGGGAGGACGGAAACACCATATATTTT

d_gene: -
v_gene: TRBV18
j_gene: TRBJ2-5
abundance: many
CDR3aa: CASSPGQETQYF
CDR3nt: TGTGCCAGCTCACCAGGGCAAGAGACCCAGTACTTC

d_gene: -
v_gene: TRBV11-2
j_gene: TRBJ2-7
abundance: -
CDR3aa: CASSFHREDEQYF
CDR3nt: TGTGCCAGCAGCTTCCACAGGGAAGACGAGCAGTACTTC

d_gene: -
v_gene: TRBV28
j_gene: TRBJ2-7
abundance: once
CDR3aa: CASSLEGHRLGEQYF
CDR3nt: TGTGCCAGCAGTTTGGAGGGACATAGGTTGGGGGAGCAGTACTTC

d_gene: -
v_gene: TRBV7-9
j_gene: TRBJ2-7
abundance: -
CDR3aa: CASSLASSGHSYEQYF
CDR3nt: TGTGCCAGCAGCTTAGCGTCTTCTGGCCACTCCTACGAGCAGTACTTC

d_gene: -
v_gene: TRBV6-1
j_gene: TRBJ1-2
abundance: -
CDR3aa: CASTLRGARGYTF
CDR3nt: TGTGCCAGCACCCTCAGGGGCGCCCGCGGCTACACCTTC

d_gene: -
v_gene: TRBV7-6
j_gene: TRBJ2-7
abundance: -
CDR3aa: CASSLVYSTYEQYF
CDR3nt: TGTGCCAGCAGCTTAGTGTACAGCACCTACGAGCAGTACTTC

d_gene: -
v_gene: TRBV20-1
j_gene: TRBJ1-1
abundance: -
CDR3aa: CSATQNTEAFF
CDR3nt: TGCAGTGCTACACAGAACACTGAAGCTTTCTTT

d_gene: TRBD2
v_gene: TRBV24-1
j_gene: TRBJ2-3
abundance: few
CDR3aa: CATSAQGLADYTDTQYF
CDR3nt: TGTGCCACCAGTGCTCAGGGACTAGCGGACTACACAGATACGCAGTATTTT

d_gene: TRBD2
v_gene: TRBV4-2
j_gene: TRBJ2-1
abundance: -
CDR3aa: CASSQTSGRGFGDRFF
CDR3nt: TGTGCCAGCAGCCAAACTAGCGGGAGGGGATTTGGGGACCGGTTCTTC

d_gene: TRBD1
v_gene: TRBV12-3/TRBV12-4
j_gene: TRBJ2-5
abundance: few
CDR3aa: CASIEGARYPQETQYF
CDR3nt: TGTGCCAGCATTGAGGGGGCCCGATACCCGCAAGAGACCCAGTACTTC

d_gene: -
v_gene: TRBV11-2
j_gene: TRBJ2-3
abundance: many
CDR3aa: CASSLGREGDTQYF
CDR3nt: TGTGCCAGCAGCTTAGGCAGGGAAGGGGATACGCAGTATTTT

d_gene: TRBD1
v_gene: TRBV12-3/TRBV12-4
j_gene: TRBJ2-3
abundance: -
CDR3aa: CASSLPGQGLDTQYF
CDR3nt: TGTGCCAGCAGTTTGCCGGGACAGGGGTTGGATACGCAGTATTTT

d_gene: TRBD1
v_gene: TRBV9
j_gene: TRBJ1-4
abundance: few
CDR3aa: CASNGGGVLEKLFF
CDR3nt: TGTGCCAGCAACGGAGGGGGCGTTCTTGAAAAACTGTTTTTT

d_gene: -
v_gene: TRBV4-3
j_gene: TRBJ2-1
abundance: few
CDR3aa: CASSQANGASYNEQFF
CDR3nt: TGCGCCAGCAGCCAAGCCAACGGGGCCTCCTACAATGAGCAGTTCTTC